The 20 T cell receptor beta chains below come from one sample, sequenced in a study of CD8+CD57+ T cells in acquired aplastic anemia. CDR3 and TCR beta VDJ profiling relied on genomic DNA as the template. TCRdb re-called the reads through MiXCR, storing one row per CDR3 protein. Here the sample spans approximately 200,000 distinct CDR3 sequences, about 59% being singletons. The material sequenced was sorted CD4+, CD8+, or CD8+CD57+ T cells (not recorded which) from PBMCs. The source of these receptors is a human donor in good health.

The genes are TRBV24-1 and TRBJ2-3, with 11 bases that match TRBD2. After removal of 3 bases from V and 6 bases from J, the junction contained 4 bases not matched to a gene. The CDR3 is 15 amino acids. From germline, CDR1 is KGHDR and CDR2 SFDVKD. CDR3: CATSDTSGSSDTQYF. The DNA for the CDR3 is TGTGCCACCAGTGATACTAGCGGGAGTTCGGATACGCAGTATTTT.

This clonotype has just a few counts. The chain employs TRBV3-1 and TRBJ2-1; 8 bases agree with TRBD1. After removal of 0 bases from V and 2 bases from J, the junction contained 9 bases not matched to a gene. The CDR3 spans 18 residues. Germline loops: CDR1 LGHDT, CDR2 YNNKEL (reference sequence). The CDR3, as DNA: TGTGCCAGCAGCCAAGATCTTTACGGACAGGGAACCTACAATGAGCAGTTCTTC. Its protein product is CASSQDLYGQGTYNEQFF.

The sample holds a few counts of this clonotype. The chain is built from TRBV2 and TRBJ2-7, with TRBD1 matching 7 bases. CDR1 is SNHLY, CDR2 FYNNEI, per germline. Trimming removed 0 bases from V and 6 bases from J; junction bases left unmatched: 5. The CDR3 runs to 14 residues. The CDR3 region has the DNA TGTGCCAGCAGTGAAGCGCGACAGGGTGGCGAGCAGTACTTC. Translated, it gives CASSEARQGGEQYF.

As to this clonotype: At one of its ends the junction is not consistent with the germline gene, which may arise from a read error. V usage is TRBV9 and J usage is TRBJ2-7; D is unclear. The CDR3 contains 16 residues. The germline CDR1 and CDR2 sequences are SGDLS and YYNGEE. DNA of the CDR3: TGTGCCAGCAGCGTAGCTACGGGCGTCTCCTCCTGCGAGCAGTACTTC. Encoded protein: CASSVATGVSSCEQYF.

This chain links TRBV11-2 with TRBJ2-1; 12 nucleotides line up with TRBD1. Germline values: CDR1 SGHAT, CDR2 FQNNGV. This CDR3 has 15 amino acids. Trimming at V came to 3 bases and at J to 8 bases, leaving 5 bases not matched to a gene. The CDR3 loop reads CASSLGQGAFDEQFF. In DNA form, the CDR3 reads TGTGCCAGCAGCTTGGGACAGGGGGCTTTCGATGAGCAGTTCTTC.

The chain has TRBV5-6 and TRBJ1-3; a possible D gene is TRBD1 (5 bases). Germline-derived CDR1 and CDR2 are SGHDT and YYEEEE. Trimming removed 4 bases from V and 4 bases from J, with 18 bases in between. The CDR3 runs to 16 residues. CDR3 bases: TGTGCCAGCAGCCCGTTTACTGGGCAGGGAGGAAACACCATATATTTT. Its protein product is CASSPFTGQGGNTIYF.

The rearrangement joins TRBV28 to TRBJ2-7, with D tentatively TRBD1 or TRBD2 (6 bases each). Germline V lookup: CDR1 MDHEN, CDR2 SYDVKM. Trimming took 2 bases from V and 7 from J, leaving 12 bases between them. CDR3 length equals 13 residues. The CDR3 loop reads CASSLGGPREQYF. In DNA, the CDR3 is TGTGCCAGCAGTTTAGGGGGGCCCAGGGAGCAGTACTTC.

This chain joins TRBV7-2 and TRBJ1-3; D might be TRBD1 (6 bases). Trimming pared 3 bases from V and 1 base from J, leaving 13 bases between. Germline V gene sequence: CDR1 SGHTA, CDR2 FQGNSA. The CDR3 is made up of 16 amino acids. CDR3 residues: CASSLDTGRSGNTIYF. The CDR3 DNA reads TGTGCCAGCAGCTTGGACACAGGGAGGTCTGGAAACACCATATATTTT.

This clonotype has just a few counts. The chain employs TRBV7-2 and TRBJ2-7; D is perhaps TRBD1 or TRBD2 (5 bases each). The CDR3 is 15 amino acids. The germline gives CDR1 SGHTA, CDR2 FQGNSA. V lost 4 bases and J lost 0, with 13 bases in between. CDR3 residues: CASSSGRGLSYEQYF. DNA for the CDR3: TGTGCCAGCAGCTCGGGACGCGGGCTCTCCTACGAGCAGTACTTC.

The table lists this clonotype with many counts. This chain links TRBV6-5 with TRBJ2-2; D is ambiguous. CDR1 and CDR2 (germline): MNHEY, SVGAGI. The CDR3 spans 14 residues. Trimming took 1 base from V and 4 from J, leaving 7 bases between them. This CDR3 is CASSYFKITGELFF. In DNA, the CDR3 is TGTGCCAGCAGTTACTTTAAGATCACCGGGGAGCTGTTTTTT.

On this clonotype itself: Germline is not matched at one junction end, which may reflect a read error. The chain is built from TRBV7-2 and TRBJ2-7; possibly TRBD2 for D (6 bases). There are 15 residues in the CDR3. Germline-derived CDR1 and CDR2 are SGHTA and FQGNSA. CDR3 amino acids: CASSRHGTYSYGQYF. The DNA for the CDR3 is TGTGCCAGCAGCCGTCACGGGACTTATTCCTACGGGCAGTACTTC.

This clonotype was seen ten or more times. The J gene is TRBJ2-1, the V gene TRBV2; 7 bases fit TRBD2. Germline V gene data show CDR1 as SNHLY and CDR2 as FYNNEI. Trimming removed 6 bases from V and 5 bases from J; junction bases left unmatched: 10. The CDR3 runs to 15 residues. The CDR3 protein is CASRPPGGPDNEQFF. CDR3 DNA sequence: TGTGCCAGCAGACCCCCGGGAGGCCCCGACAATGAGCAGTTCTTC.

This chain links TRBV20-1 with TRBJ2-5; 7 nucleotides line up with TRBD1. The V gene end was trimmed by 6 bases and the J gene end by 0 bases; junction bases not matched to a gene: 4. Germline V gene lookup returns CDR1 DFQATT and CDR2 SNEGSKA (reference sequence). CDR3 length: 13 residues. CDR3 bases: TGCAGTGCGAAACAGGGGAACCAAGAGACCCAGTACTTC. The encoded protein is CSAKQGNQETQYF.

The chain has TRBV27 and TRBJ2-5; 11 bases align to TRBD2. The CDR3 runs 17 residues. Germline lookup yields CDR1 MNHEY and CDR2 SMNVEV (reference sequence). The ends lost 5 bases at V and 5 bases at J; junction bases unmatched: 13. Here the CDR3 DNA reads TGTGCCAGCAGTGCCATTTTAGCGGGGGGGCTAGATGAGACCCAGTACTTC. This codes for CASSAILAGGLDETQYF.

This chain uses TRBV12-5 with TRBJ2-1; a weak D match, TRBD2 (6 bases). The CDR3 has 13 residues. CDR1 is LGHNT and CDR2 is FRNRAP in the germline V gene. Trimming left V 6 bases short and J 9 bases short, with 15 bases between. DNA of the CDR3: TGTGCTAGTGGGACGCCGGAGGGATCTGAGCAGTTCTTC. Encoded protein: CASGTPEGSEQFF.

CDR3 in DNA: TGTGCCAGCCTCGCAAGGCAGTTCTTC. This codes for CASLARQFF. V is TRBV7-6 and J is TRBJ2-1, with unresolved D. The ends were cut back, 8 bases at V and 12 bases at J, with 8 bases in the middle. Germline CDR1 and CDR2: SGHVS and FNYEAQ. This CDR3 is built from 9 residues.

The chain recombines TRBV15 with TRBJ2-7, with a weak D call TRBD2 (6 bases). Germline values: CDR1 LNHNV, CDR2 YYDKDF (reference sequence). Between the trimmed V and J ends, which lost 3 bases and 2 bases, there was a span of 17 bases. This CDR3 is built from 16 residues. In nucleotides, the CDR3 is TGTGCCACCAGCAGGGTCACCGGGACTTCGGCCTACGAGCAGTACTTC. This gives the protein CATSRVTGTSAYEQYF.

V gene TRBV7-9 combines with J gene TRBJ2-5; D ambiguous. Trimming shortened V by 2 bases and J by 5 bases, and 6 bases separated the two germline ends. This CDR3 is built from 12 residues. The germline gives CDR1 SEHNR, CDR2 FQNEAQ (reference sequence). The CDR3 sequence: CASSLLRETQYF. CDR3 in DNA: TGTGCCAGCAGCTTATTGAGGGAGACCCAGTACTTC.

The chain links TRBV19 to TRBJ2-1, with a weak D call TRBD1 (6 bases). The CDR3 runs to 15 residues. The V gene lost 3 bases and the J gene lost 4 bases, with 13 bases spanning the gap. Germline CDR1 and CDR2: LNHDA and SQIVND (reference sequence). CDR3 nucleotides: TGTGCCAGTAGTATTGCGGGCAGGGGTTACAATGAGCAGTTCTTC. Amino acids: CASSIAGRGYNEQFF.

The chain couples TRBV24-1 to TRBJ2-1; TRBD2 aligns across 10 bases. Germline V gene lookup returns CDR1 KGHDR and CDR2 SFDVKD. The trim removed 3 bases at V and 5 bases at J, leaving 6 bases unmatched. The CDR3 sequence is 16 residues long. CDR3 sequence: CATSDKGLAQNNEQFF. CDR3 bases: TGTGCCACCAGTGATAAGGGACTAGCGCAAAACAATGAGCAGTTCTTC.